Below are 19 T cell receptor beta chains sequenced from a single sample in a study of shared clonotypes between healthy human individuals. TCRdb's copy holds only in-frame clones and misses some; the assay was immunoSEQ multiplex PCR. The data show more than 450,000 clones, around 79% seen once. The sample comprised PBMCs. These receptors were obtained from a woman in her thirties or forties in good health. Some clones in this sample may be carry-over from other donors' samples.

This chain connects TRBV5-5 to TRBJ1-1, with D perhaps matching TRBD1 (5 bases). Germline CDR1 and CDR2: SGHKS and YYEKEE (reference sequence). V was pared by 2 bases and J by 0 bases, with 8 bases between. The length of the CDR3 is 14 residues. CDR3 protein: CASSFQTVNTEAFF. CDR3 DNA: TGTGCCAGCAGCTTCCAGACAGTGAACACTGAAGCTTTCTTT.

This clone has just a few counts. V is TRBV5-1 and J is TRBJ1-2; no clear D. Trimming removed 0 bases from V and 3 bases from J, with 6 bases in between. This CDR3 has 13 residues. The germline CDR1 and CDR2 sequences are SGHRS and YFSETQ. The CDR3 sequence is CASSLEGDYGYTF. In DNA form, the CDR3 reads TGCGCCAGCAGCTTGGAGGGTGACTATGGCTACACCTTC. Filled out from reference TRBV5-1 and TRBJ1-2, the complete variable domain reads KAGVTQTPRYLIKTRGQQVTLSCSPISGHRSVSWYQQTPGQGLQFLFEYFSETQRNKGNFPGRFSGRQFSNSRSEMNVSTLELGDSALYLCASSLEGDYGYTFGSGTRLTVV.

This chain joins TRBV19 and TRBJ1-5; no firm D call. Germline V gene sequence: CDR1 LNHDA, CDR2 SQIVND (reference sequence). V was trimmed by 1 base and J by 6 bases, leaving 13 bases between them. This CDR3 is 15 amino acids long. The CDR3: CASSIVGLSGQPQHF. The CDR3 bases are TGTGCCAGTAGTATAGTAGGCCTATCGGGTCAGCCCCAGCATTTT.

The gene calls are TRBV19 and TRBJ1-2, with D possibly TRBD1 on 6 matching bases. Germline V gene data show CDR1 as LNHDA and CDR2 as SQIVND (reference sequence). The CDR3 runs to 11 residues. V was shortened by 6 bases and J by 6 bases, with 8 bases between the two germline ends. DNA of the CDR3: TGTGCCAGTAGGAGGGGGAATGGCTACACCTTC. It specifies CASRRGNGYTF.

The V call is TRBV29-1, the J call TRBJ1-2; weak D call: TRBD1 (5 bases). Germline V gene data show CDR1 as SQVTM and CDR2 as ANQGSEA. The CDR3 has 13 amino acids. V lost 6 bases, J lost 7 bases, and 18 bases lay in between. The CDR3: CSVRPSQGSGYTF. CDR3 DNA sequence: TGCAGCGTCAGGCCCAGTCAGGGATCTGGCTACACCTTC.

The chain is built from TRBV6-1 and TRBJ2-1, with 8 bases fitting TRBD2. Per the germline V gene, CDR1 is MNHNS and CDR2 is SASEGT. The V and J ends lost 1 base and 7 bases, in that order; junction bases with no gene match: 6. CDR3 size: 15 residues. In DNA, the CDR3 is TGTGCCAGCAGTGAAGTTGCGGGAGGTCAGAATGAGCAGTTCTTC. Encoded protein: CASSEVAGGQNEQFF.

J is TRBJ1-2 and V is TRBV18, with a weak D call TRBD1 (6 bases). Germline-derived CDR1 and CDR2 are KGHSH and LQKENI. This CDR3 has 16 residues. V lost 3 bases and J 4 bases, leaving 18 bases between the germline ends. CDR3 DNA sequence: TGTGCCAGCTCACCGACAGGTTCCCCCGAGGGCTATGGCTACACCTTC. Protein: CASSPTGSPEGYGYTF.

The chain employs TRBV19 and TRBJ2-1; D is uncertain. Trimming stripped 5 bases from V and 8 bases from J, with 16 bases between. Germline CDR1 reads LNHDA; CDR2 reads SQIVND (reference sequence). This CDR3 contains 14 residues. CDR3 loop: CASSPDLSVYEQFF. CDR3 DNA sequence: TGTGCCAGTAGTCCCGACCTTTCGGTCTATGAGCAGTTCTTC.

The V gene is TRBV19, the J gene TRBJ1-2; a possible D gene is TRBD1 (5 bases). This CDR3 is built from 17 residues. CDR1 is LNHDA, CDR2 SQIVND, per germline (reference sequence). V lost 3 bases to trimming and J lost 2 bases, with 19 bases between them. CDR3 sequence (DNA): TGTGCCAGTAGTATGATCGGCGGTCGGGACGGGAACTATGGCTACACCTTC. The encoded protein is CASSMIGGRDGNYGYTF.

The V gene is TRBV11-2, the J gene TRBJ2-7, with 12 positions matching TRBD2. Germline assignment: CDR1 SGHAT and CDR2 FQNNGV. The CDR3 sequence is 14 residues long. V gave up 6 bases and J gave up 7 bases; unmatched junction bases: 7. The CDR3 loop reads CASRRLAGVWEQYF. For the CDR3, the DNA is TGTGCCAGCAGACGACTAGCGGGAGTATGGGAGCAGTACTTC.

The chain has TRBV28 and TRBJ2-3; 9 nucleotides align to TRBD2. From germline, CDR1 is MDHEN and CDR2 SYDVKM. The V segment lost 3 bases and the J segment 2 bases; nucleotides outside the gene matches: 6. This CDR3 contains 16 residues. The chain's CDR3 is CASSFDSGSLTDTQYF. The CDR3 nucleotides are TGTGCCAGCAGTTTTGATAGCGGGAGTCTCACAGATACGCAGTATTTT.

This clone has only a few counts. The chain combines TRBV6-1 with TRBJ2-5; D gene ambiguous. V was trimmed by 6 bases and J by 4 bases, leaving 12 bases between them. Germline V gives CDR1 MNHNS, CDR2 SASEGT. CDR3 length: 13 amino acids. The CDR3 bases are TGTGCCAGCAGCCGGAATGAGGTAGAGACCCAGTACTTC. Protein product: CASSRNEVETQYF.

V is TRBV27 and J is TRBJ2-3; the match to TRBD1 covers 8 bases. With V trimmed by 3 bases and J by 4 bases, 9 bases remained unmatched. The CDR3 covers 16 residues. Germline values: CDR1 MNHEY, CDR2 SMNVEV (reference sequence). In DNA, the CDR3 is TGTGCCAGCAGTTTTCGGGCAGGGGGCATCCCAGATACGCAGTATTTT. It codes for CASSFRAGGIPDTQYF.

The V and J genes are TRBV28 and TRBJ2-7, with D possibly matching TRBD1 (6 bases). Trimming pared 10 bases from V and 2 bases from J, leaving 12 bases between. Germline CDR1 reads MDHEN; CDR2 reads SYDVKM. This CDR3 is built from 12 residues. CDR3 sequence reads: CATRQVPYEQYF. The CDR3 DNA reads TGTGCCACCCGACAGGTCCCCTACGAGCAGTACTTC.

This chain uses TRBV5-1 with TRBJ1-1; D gene unclear. Germline V gene data show CDR1 as SGHRS and CDR2 as YFSETQ. Trimming shortened V by 4 bases and J by 1 base, and 8 bases separated the two germline ends. The CDR3 is 13 residues long. In DNA, the CDR3 is TGCGCCAGCAGCGCGAACCGGAACACTGAAGCTTTCTTT. Translating gives CASSANRNTEAFF. Based on the CDR3 plus reference TRBV5-1 and TRBJ1-1, the full variable domain is KAGVTQTPRYLIKTRGQQVTLSCSPISGHRSVSWYQQTPGQGLQFLFEYFSETQRNKGNFPGRFSGRQFSNSRSEMNVSTLELGDSALYLCASSANRNTEAFFGQGTRLTVV.

This clone was picked up a small number of times. The J gene is TRBJ2-5, the V gene TRBV7-9; TRBD1 might be the D (6 bases). The V gene's germline CDR1 is SEHNR and CDR2 FQNEAQ (reference sequence). Trimming cost V 6 bases and J 2 bases, with 10 bases left between them. This CDR3 has 13 amino acids. As DNA, the CDR3 is TGTGCCAGCAGAACAGGGCTTCAAGAGACCCAGTACTTC. Its protein product is CASRTGLQETQYF. The full variable domain, rest sourced from reference TRBV7-9 and TRBJ2-5, is DTGVSQNPRHKITKRGQNVTFRCDPISEHNRLYWYRQTLGQGPEFLTYFQNEAQLEKSRLLSDRFSAERPKGSFSTLEIQRTEQGDSAMYLCASRTGLQETQYFGPGTRLLVL.

This clone occurred many times. The chain uses TRBV27 and TRBJ1-2; tentative D call: TRBD1 (6 bases). Germline V lookup: CDR1 MNHEY, CDR2 SMNVEV (reference sequence). CDR3 length: 14 amino acids. Trimming pared 0 bases from V and 7 bases from J, leaving 12 bases between. CDR3 DNA: TGTGCCAGCAGTTTATCACAGGGCGGGTCTGGCTACACCTTC. Encoded protein: CASSLSQGGSGYTF.

The genes are TRBV11-1 and TRBJ2-1; 8 positions match TRBD1. Germline lookup yields CDR1 SGHAT and CDR2 FQDESV (reference sequence). V was pared by 1 base and J by 7 bases, with 6 bases of the junction left unmatched. The CDR3 sequence is 15 residues long. CDR3 nucleotides: TGTGCCAGCAGCTTAGATTTCAGGGACAGGAATGAGCAGTTCTTC. Its protein is CASSLDFRDRNEQFF.

The rearrangement joins TRBV11-2 to TRBJ2-1; D gene uncertain. The CDR3 sequence is 15 residues long. Germline loops: CDR1 SGHAT, CDR2 FQNNGV. V was cut by 5 bases and J by 0 bases, with 11 bases left in between. CDR3 DNA: TGTGCCAGCAGCGCCCTACCTAGCTCCTACAATGAGCAGTTCTTC. Its protein is CASSALPSSYNEQFF.